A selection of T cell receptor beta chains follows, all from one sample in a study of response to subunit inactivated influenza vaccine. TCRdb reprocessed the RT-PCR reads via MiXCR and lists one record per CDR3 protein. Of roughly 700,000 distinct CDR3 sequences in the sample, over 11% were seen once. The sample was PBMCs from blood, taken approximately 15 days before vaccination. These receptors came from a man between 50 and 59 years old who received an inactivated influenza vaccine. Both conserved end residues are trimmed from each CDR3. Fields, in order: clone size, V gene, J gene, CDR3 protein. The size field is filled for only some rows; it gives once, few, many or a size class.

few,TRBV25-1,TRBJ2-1,ASSEFLNGEQF
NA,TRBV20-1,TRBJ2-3,SARYAGRTDTQY
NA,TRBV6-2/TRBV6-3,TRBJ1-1,ASIDWVGTEAF
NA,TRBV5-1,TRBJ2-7,ASSSEGRSYEQY
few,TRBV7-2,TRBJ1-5,ASSLVGEAQPQH
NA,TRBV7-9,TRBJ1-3,ASLLNFGNTIY
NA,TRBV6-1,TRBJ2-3,ATAARGLRTDTQY
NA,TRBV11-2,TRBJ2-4,ASSSSLSGTLRGNIQY
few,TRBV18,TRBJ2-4,ASSSLETGKNIQY
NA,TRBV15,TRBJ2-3,ATSRDRRDTQY
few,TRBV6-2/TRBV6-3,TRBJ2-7,ASSYSVGYEQY
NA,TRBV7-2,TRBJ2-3,ASSISGAADTQY
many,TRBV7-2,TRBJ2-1,ASSFDRGSYNEQF
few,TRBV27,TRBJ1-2,ASSPRTGMGSGYT
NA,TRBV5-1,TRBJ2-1,ASSGGQTYNEQF
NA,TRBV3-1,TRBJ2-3,ASSQDPDPRLGLQY
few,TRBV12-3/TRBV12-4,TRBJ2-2,ASSFEGFVTGELF
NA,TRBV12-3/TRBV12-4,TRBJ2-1,ASSPGTGWGEQF
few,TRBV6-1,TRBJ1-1,ASSLRSHTEAF
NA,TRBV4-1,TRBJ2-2,ASSQGALLSVGELF
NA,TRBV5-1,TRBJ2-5,ASSLQEGLLETQY
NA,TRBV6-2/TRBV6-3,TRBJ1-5,ASSYRAHSNQPQH
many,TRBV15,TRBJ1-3,ATSTPDRVSGNTIY
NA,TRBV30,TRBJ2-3,AWSAMGDTQY
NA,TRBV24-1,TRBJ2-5,ATSDRGPGEETQY
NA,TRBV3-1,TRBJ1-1,ASSQGSSRGLDTEAF
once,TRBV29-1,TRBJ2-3,SGESWGGKSDTQY
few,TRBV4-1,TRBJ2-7,ASSQPGALRNEQY
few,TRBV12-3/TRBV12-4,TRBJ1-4,ASSPGWEKLF
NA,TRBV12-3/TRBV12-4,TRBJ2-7,ASSLGAGGPLHEQY
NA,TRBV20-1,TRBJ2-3,SASPPNTDTQY
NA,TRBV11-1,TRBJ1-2,AGSLGWSAGGGDYGYT
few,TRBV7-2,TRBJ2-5,ASSLKAGVLETQY
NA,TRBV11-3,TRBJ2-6,ASCWDISSGANVLT
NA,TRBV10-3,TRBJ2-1,AISKTGGMKCEQF
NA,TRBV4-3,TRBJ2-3,ASSQDVRTTDTQY
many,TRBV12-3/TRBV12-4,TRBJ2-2,ASREGASTGELF
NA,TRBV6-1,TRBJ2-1,ASRELGKNNEQF
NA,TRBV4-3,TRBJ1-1,ASSQDPWRVGGANTEAF
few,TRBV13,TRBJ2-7,ASSRSGLAGGGYEQY
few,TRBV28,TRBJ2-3,ASSLGFYTDTQY